The present TCR beta chain was sequenced within a study of tissue T cells after allogeneic stem cell transplantation. Findings and limits, study-wide: Only a limited share of tissue TCRs appeared in blood or spleen. Across patients, clones rarely overlapped, yet motif clusters were shared tissue-specifically. Anatomically similar tissues had similar TCR repertoires within each patient.

As for this clone: The target antigen is unknown. Gene names and germline match the mouse. The read is 1 residue too short to cover the CDR3 end, so that end is filled in from the germline J gene.

Germline values: CDR1 SGHDT, CDR2 FRDEAV. V lost 1 base to trimming and J lost 1 base, with 1 base between them. CDR3 size: 12 residues. Produced via immunoSEQ multiplex PCR; TCRdb's table is partial and in-frame only. This table has hundreds of clones, approximately 50% appearing once. The time point was: mouse harvest day 14 after allogeneic transplant. Each mouse received 10^7 T-cell-depleted marrow cells plus 10^6 splenic CD5+ T cells by tail vein. This mouse GVHD model was MHC-mismatched B6 to BALB/c, profiled day 7 or 14. Sequencing was done on a sample of blood. The chain has TRBV14 and TRBJ2-3; D not resolved. This clonotype was sampled from a female BALB/c mouse given C57BL/6 T cells with graft-versus-host disease after an allogeneic hematopoietic cell transplant. The covered CDR3 bases are TGTGCCAGCAGTTTCCGTGCAGAAACGCTGTAT. Amino acid sequence: CASSFRAETLY. The entire CDR3 sequence reads CASSFRAETLYF.